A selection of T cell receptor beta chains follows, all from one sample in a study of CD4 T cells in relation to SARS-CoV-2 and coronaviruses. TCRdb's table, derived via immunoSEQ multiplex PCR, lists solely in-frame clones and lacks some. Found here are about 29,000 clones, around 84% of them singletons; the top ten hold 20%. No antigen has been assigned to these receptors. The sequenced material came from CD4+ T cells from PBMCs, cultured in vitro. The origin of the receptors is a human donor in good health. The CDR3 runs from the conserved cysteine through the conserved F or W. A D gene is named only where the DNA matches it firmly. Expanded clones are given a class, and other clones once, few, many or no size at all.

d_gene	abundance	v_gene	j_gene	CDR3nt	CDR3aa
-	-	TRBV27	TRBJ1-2	TGTGCCAGCAGTTTCTCGGGGCAATCGGGGTATGGCTACACCTTC	CASSFSGQSGYGYTF
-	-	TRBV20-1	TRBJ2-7	TGCAGTGCTGGGCTCTACGAGCAGTACTTC	CSAGLYEQYF
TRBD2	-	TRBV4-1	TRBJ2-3	TGCGCCAGCAGCCCTTCCCGGCTAGCGGGTACTGGGGATACGCAGTATTTT	CASSPSRLAGTGDTQYF
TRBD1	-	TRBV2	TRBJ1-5	TGTGCCAGCAGACCCGGACAGGGGGTTAGTAGCAATCAGCCCCAGCATTTT	CASRPGQGVSSNQPQHF
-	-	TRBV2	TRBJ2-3	TGTGCCAGCAGTGAGGAGGACCGCACTTCGGATACGCAGTATTTT	CASSEEDRTSDTQYF
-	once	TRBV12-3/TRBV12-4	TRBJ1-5	TGTGCCAGCAGTTGGGGGGGCAATCAGCCCCAGCATTTT	CASSWGGNQPQHF
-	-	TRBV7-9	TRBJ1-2	TGTGCCGGTCGATACGGGGCTAAAGGTGAAGGCTACACCTTC	CAGRYGAKGEGYTF
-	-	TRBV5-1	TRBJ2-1	TGCGCCAGCAGCTCCTTATGGGGGAGCGACAGAAATGAGCAGTTCTTC	CASSSLWGSDRNEQFF
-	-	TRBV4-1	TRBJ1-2	TGCGCCAGCAGCCTCGTGGGGCTGGGTGGCTACACCTTC	CASSLVGLGGYTF
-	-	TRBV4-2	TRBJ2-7	TGTGCCAGCAGCCAAGACACGGCCGGCTACGAGCAGTACTTC	CASSQDTAGYEQYF
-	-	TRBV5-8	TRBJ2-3	TGTGCCAGCAGACTATCGGGACTCACGGGACCGCGCACAGATACGCAGTATTTT	CASRLSGLTGPRTDTQYF
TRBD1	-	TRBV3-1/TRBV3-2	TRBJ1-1	TGTGCCAGCAGCCAAGGACCAGGGGGTAGTGAAGCTTTCTTT	CASSQGPGGSEAFF
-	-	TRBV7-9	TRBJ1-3	TGTGCCAGCAGGTCCCCGGTCGTCTCTGGAAACACCATATATTTT	CASRSPVVSGNTIYF
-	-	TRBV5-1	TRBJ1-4	TGCGCCAGCAGCTTGGCCGAGACTAATGAAAAACTGTTTTTT	CASSLAETNEKLFF
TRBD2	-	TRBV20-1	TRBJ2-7	TGCAGTGCTAGGGGACTAGCGGGAGCGTACTTC	CSARGLAGAYF
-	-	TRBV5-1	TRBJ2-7	TGCGCCAGCAGCACCCGACAGGGAGGCCCCTACGAGCAGTACTTC	CASSTRQGGPYEQYF
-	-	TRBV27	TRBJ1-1	TGTGCCAGCAGTTTACGGTCAGGTGAAGCTTTCTTT	CASSLRSGEAFF
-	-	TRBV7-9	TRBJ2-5	TGTGCCAGCAGCTCCCTCATCCTCCAAGAGACCCAGTACTTC	CASSSLILQETQYF
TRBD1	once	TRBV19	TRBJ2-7	TGTGCCAGTACCGACCGGGGACAGGGGACGGACGAGCAGTACTTC	CASTDRGQGTDEQYF
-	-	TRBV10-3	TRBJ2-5	TGTGCCATCAGTGGTCCGGGACAACAAGAGACCCAGTACTTC	CAISGPGQQETQYF
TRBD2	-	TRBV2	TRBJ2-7	TGTGCCACCCGGGGGGGCGAGTCCTACGAGCAGTACTTC	CATRGGESYEQYF
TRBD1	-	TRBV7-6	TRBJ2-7	TGTGCCAGCAGCCCTCGGACAGGGGCGCAAGCCGAGCAGTACTTC	CASSPRTGAQAEQYF
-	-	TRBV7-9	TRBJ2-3	TGTGCCAGCAGCCTAGAGGATTTGTTTCTTACGCAGTATTTT	CASSLEDLFLTQYF
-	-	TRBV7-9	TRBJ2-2	TGTGCCAGCAGCTTAATAACTCCGGCGAACACCGGGGAGCTGTTTTTT	CASSLITPANTGELFF
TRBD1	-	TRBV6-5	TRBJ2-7	TGTGCCAGCAGTCAGGACAGGAGACTCTCCTACGAGCAGTACTTC	CASSQDRRLSYEQYF
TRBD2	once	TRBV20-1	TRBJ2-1	TGCAGTGCTAGTGAACTTTGGGGGAGGGCCTACAATGAGCAGTTCTTC	CSASELWGRAYNEQFF